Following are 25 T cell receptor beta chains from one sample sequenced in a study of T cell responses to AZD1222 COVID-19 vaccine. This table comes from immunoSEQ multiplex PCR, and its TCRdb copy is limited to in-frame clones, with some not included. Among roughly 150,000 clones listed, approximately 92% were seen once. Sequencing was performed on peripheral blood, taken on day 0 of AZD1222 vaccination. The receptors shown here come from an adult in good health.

In nucleotides, the CDR3 is TGTGCCAGCAGCTCGGGACTAGCGGGTTCCTACGAGCAGTACTTC. Its translation is CASSSGLAGSYEQYF. This chain links TRBV5-4 with TRBJ2-7, with 12 bases identical to TRBD2. The CDR3 consists of 15 residues. CDR1 is SGHNT and CDR2 is YYREEE in the germline V gene (reference sequence). V shed 3 bases and J 1 base; nucleotides not matched to a gene: 2.

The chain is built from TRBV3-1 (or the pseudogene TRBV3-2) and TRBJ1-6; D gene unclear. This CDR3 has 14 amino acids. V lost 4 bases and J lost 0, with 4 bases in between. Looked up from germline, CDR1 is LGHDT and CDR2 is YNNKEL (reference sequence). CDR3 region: CASSRSSYNSPLHF. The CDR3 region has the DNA TGTGCCAGCAGCCGGAGCTCCTATAATTCACCCCTCCACTTT.

The CDR3 region has the DNA TGCGCCAGCAGCCAGTGGGGGAGGGGAAACACTGAAGCTTTCTTT. Translation gives CASSQWGRGNTEAFF. The chain combines TRBV4-3 with TRBJ1-1; D might be TRBD1 (5 bases). Between the trimmed V and J ends, which lost 3 bases and 2 bases, there was a span of 13 bases. Germline V CDR1 and CDR2: LGHNA, YSLEER. This CDR3 region has 15 residues.

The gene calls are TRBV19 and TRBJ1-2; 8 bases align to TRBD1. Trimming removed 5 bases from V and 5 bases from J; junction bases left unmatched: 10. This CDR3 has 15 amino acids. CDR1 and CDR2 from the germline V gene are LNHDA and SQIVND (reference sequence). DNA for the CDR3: TGTGCCAGTAGTGCGGCGTCAGGGGGCGCATATGGCTACACCTTC. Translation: CASSAASGGAYGYTF.

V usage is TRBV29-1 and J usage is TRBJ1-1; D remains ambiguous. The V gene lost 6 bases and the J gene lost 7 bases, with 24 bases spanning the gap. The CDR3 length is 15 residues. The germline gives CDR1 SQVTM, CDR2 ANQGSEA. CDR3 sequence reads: CSVETQRTYALEAFF. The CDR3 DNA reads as TGCAGCGTGGAAACTCAAAGAACTTATGCCCTTGAAGCTTTCTTT.

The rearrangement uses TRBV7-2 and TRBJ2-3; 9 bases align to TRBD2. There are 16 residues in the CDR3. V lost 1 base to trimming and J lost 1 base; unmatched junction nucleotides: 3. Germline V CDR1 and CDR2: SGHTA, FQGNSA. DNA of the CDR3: TGTGCCAGCAGCTTAGGTGGCGGGGGGGGCACAGATACGCAGTATTTT. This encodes CASSLGGGGGTDTQYF.

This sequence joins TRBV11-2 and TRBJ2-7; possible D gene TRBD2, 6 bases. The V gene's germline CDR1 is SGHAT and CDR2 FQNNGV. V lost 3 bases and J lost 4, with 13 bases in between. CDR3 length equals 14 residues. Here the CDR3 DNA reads TGTGCCAGCAGCTTCACGGGAGCTATGTACGAGCAGTACTTC. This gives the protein CASSFTGAMYEQYF. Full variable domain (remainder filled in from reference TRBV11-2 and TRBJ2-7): EAGVAQSPRYKIIEKRQSVAFWCNPISGHATLYWYQQILGQGPKLLIQFQNNGVVDDSQLPKDRFSAERLKGVDSTLKIQPAKLEDSAVYLCASSFTGAMYEQYFGPGTRLTVT.

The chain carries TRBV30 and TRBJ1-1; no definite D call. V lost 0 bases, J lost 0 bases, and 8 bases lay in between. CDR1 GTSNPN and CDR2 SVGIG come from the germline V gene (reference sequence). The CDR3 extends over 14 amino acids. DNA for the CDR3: TGTGCCTGGAGTGTAACGGGTTTGAACACTGAAGCTTTCTTT. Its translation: CAWSVTGLNTEAFF.

In DNA, the CDR3 is TGCGCCAGCAGCCCATCGCCTGGTGAAAAACTGTTTTTT. Protein product: CASSPSPGEKLFF. V and J are TRBV4-3 and TRBJ1-4, with unresolved D. The CDR3 covers 13 residues. Germline V gene lookup returns CDR1 LGHNA and CDR2 YSLEER. The V end was cut by 4 bases, the J end by 7 bases, with 10 bases between.

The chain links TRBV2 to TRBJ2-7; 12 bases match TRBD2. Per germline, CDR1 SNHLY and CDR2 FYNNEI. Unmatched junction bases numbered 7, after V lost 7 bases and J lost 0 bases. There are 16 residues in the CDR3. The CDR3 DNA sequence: TGTGCCAGCAATAGACTAGCGGGGGCTAGCTCCTACGAGCAGTACTTC. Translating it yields CASNRLAGASSYEQYF.

The CDR3 here is CASSKGQGKNTEAFF. The CDR3 DNA is TGTGCCAGCAGCAAGGGACAGGGAAAGAACACTGAAGCTTTCTTT. The V and J genes are TRBV5-4 and TRBJ1-1, with 9 bases aligning to TRBD1. V was pared by 4 bases and J by 1 base, with 5 bases of the junction left unmatched. This CDR3 has 15 amino acids. Germline V gene data show CDR1 as SGHNT and CDR2 as YYREEE (reference sequence).

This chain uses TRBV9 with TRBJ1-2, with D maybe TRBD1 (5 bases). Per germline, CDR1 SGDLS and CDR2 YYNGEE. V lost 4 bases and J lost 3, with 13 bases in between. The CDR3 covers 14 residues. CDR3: CASSYLLGHYGYTF. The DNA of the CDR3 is TGTGCCAGCAGCTATCTCCTGGGACACTATGGCTACACCTTC.

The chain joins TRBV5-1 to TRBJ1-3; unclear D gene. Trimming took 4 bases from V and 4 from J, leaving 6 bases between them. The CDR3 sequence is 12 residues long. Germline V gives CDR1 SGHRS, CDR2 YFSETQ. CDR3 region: CASSQQGNTIYF. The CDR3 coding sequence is TGCGCCAGCAGCCAACAAGGAAACACCATATATTTT.

CDR3 DNA: TGTGCCATCAGTGAGTCTGCGGGGGGGGGCACAGATACGCAGTATTTT. This translates into CAISESAGGGTDTQYF. The chain links TRBV10-3 to TRBJ2-3; 9 nucleotides agree with TRBD2. Per the germline V gene, CDR1 is ENHRY and CDR2 is SYGVKD. V gave up 0 bases and J gave up 1 base; unmatched junction bases: 2. The CDR3 has 16 residues.

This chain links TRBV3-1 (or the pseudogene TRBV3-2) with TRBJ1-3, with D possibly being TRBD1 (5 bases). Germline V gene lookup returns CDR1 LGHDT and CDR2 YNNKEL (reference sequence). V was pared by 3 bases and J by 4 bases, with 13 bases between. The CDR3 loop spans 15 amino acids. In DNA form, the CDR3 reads TGTGCCAGCAGCCAGGGGAGGGGAGCGGGAAACACCATATATTTT. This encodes CASSQGRGAGNTIYF.

CDR3 region: CASSRQGANSPLHF. The CDR3 DNA reads TGTGCCAGCTCACGACAGGGGGCTAATTCACCCCTCCACTTT. The rearrangement uses TRBV18 and TRBJ1-6, with TRBD1 matching over 10 bases. With 4 bases clipped from V and 6 bases from J, the junction kept 0 bases outside the gene matches. Per germline, CDR1 KGHSH and CDR2 LQKENI. The CDR3 is 14 amino acids.

CDR3 sequence (DNA): TGTGCCAGAAGCCCCCTTGGGCGGAACACTGAAGCTTTCTTT. Translating gives CARSPLGRNTEAFF. The genes are TRBV7-5 and TRBJ1-1; the table's D gene call, TRBD1, was not cross checked with the DNA. TRBV7-5 constitutes a pseudogene. The CDR3 extends over 14 amino acids.

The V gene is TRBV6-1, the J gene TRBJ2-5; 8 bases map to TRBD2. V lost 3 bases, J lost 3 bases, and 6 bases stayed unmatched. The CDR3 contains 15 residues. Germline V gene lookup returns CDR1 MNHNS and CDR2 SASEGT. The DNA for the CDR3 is TGTGCCAGCAGTGACGGACTAGCCGTTGAAGAGACCCAGTACTTC. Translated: CASSDGLAVEETQYF.

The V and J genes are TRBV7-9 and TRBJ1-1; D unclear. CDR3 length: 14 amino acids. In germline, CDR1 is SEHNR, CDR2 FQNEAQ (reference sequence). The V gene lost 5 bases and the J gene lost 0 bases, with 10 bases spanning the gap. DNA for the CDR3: TGTGCCAGCAGCCCCCGGGCCCTGAACACTGAAGCTTTCTTT. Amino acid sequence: CASSPRALNTEAFF.

The CDR3 region has the DNA TGTGCCAGCTCACCGATCGTTAAAGCTGCCTCCGAGCAGTACTTC. It yields the protein CASSPIVKAASEQYF. The chain has TRBV18 and TRBJ2-7; D gene ambiguous. The germline V gene encodes CDR1 KGHSH and CDR2 LQKENI. V lost 3 bases and J lost 6, with 18 bases in between. The CDR3 consists of 15 residues. Combining the CDR3 with reference TRBV18 and TRBJ2-7 gives the whole variable domain NAGVMQNPRHLVRRRGQEARLRCSPMKGHSHVYWYRQLPEEGLKFMVYLQKENIIDESGMPKERFSAEFPKEGPSILRIQQVVRGDSAAYFCASSPIVKAASEQYFGPGTRLTVT.

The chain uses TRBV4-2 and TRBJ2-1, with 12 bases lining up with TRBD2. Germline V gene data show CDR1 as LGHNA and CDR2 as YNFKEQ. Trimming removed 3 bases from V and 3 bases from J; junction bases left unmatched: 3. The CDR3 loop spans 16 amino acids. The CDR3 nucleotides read TGTGCCAGCAGCCAGACACTAGCGGGGGGCTACAATGAGCAGTTCTTC. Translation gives CASSQTLAGGYNEQFF.

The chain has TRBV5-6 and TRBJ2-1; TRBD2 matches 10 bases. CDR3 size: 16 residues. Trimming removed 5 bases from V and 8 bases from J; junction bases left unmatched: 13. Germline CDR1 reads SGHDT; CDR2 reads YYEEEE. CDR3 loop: CASSWAPSGRVHEQFF. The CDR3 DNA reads TGTGCCAGCAGTTGGGCCCCCAGCGGGAGGGTCCATGAGCAGTTCTTC.

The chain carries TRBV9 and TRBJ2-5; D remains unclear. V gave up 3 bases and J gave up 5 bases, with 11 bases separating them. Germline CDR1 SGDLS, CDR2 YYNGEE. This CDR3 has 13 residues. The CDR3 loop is CASSAYGGETQYF. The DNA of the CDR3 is TGTGCCAGCAGCGCCTATGGTGGGGAGACCCAGTACTTC.

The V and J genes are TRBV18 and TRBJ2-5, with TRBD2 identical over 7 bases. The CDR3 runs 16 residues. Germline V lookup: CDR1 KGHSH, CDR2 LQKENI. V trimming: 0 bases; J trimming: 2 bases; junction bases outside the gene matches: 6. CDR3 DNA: TGTGCCAGCTCACCACCGGGGCTAGCGGAGCAAGAGACCCAGTACTTC. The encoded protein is CASSPPGLAEQETQYF.

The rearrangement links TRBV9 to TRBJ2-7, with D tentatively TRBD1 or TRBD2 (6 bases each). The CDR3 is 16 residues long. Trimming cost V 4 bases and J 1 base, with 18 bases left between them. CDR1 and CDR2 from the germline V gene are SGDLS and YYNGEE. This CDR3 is CASSPGGFRVSYEQYF. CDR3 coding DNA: TGTGCCAGCAGCCCCGGGGGCTTCCGGGTGTCCTACGAGCAGTACTTC.